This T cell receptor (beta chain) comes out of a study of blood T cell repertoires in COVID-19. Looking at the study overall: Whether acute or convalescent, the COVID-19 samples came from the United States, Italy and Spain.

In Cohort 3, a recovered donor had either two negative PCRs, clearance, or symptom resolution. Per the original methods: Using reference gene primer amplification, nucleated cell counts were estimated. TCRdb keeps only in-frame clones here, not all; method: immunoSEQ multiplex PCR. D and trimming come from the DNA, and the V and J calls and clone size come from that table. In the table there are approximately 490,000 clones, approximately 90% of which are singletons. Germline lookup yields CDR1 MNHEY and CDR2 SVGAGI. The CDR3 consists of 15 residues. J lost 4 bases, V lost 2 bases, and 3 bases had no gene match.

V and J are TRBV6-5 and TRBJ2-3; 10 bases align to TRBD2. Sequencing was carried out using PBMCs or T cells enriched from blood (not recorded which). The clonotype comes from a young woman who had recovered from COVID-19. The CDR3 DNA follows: TGTGCCAGCAGTTACCTAGCGGGGGCCCCAGATACGCAGTATTTT. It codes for CASSYLAGAPDTQYF.